This is a list of T cell receptor beta chains from one sample in a study of blood T cell repertoires in COVID-19. The assay was immunoSEQ multiplex PCR, and TCRdb's table has in-frame clones only and misses some. The table shows 210,000 or so clones, with about 84% occurring only once. Sequencing was done on a sample of PBMCs or T cells enriched from blood (not recorded which). The receptors were gathered from a man between 60 and 70 years old who had recovered from COVID-19. Both conserved end residues are part of each CDR3. The D gene is left open where the match is weak. Where a row states a size, it is once, few, many or the class of an expanded clone; other rows omit it.

V	D	J	size	CDR3	DNA
TRBV3-1/TRBV3-2	NA	TRBJ2-2	NA	CASNSRGANGELFF	TGTGCCAGCAACAGCCGCGGGGCGAACGGGGAGCTGTTTTTT
TRBV29-1	TRBD1	TRBJ1-1	NA	CSVGTGGNTEAFF	TGCAGCGTGGGGACAGGGGGAAACACTGAAGCTTTCTTT
TRBV7-2	NA	TRBJ1-5	few	CASTPGWNQPQHF	TGTGCCAGCACCCCAGGGTGGAATCAGCCCCAGCATTTT
TRBV18	TRBD1	TRBJ2-7	once	CASSPSAKGAHEQYF	TGTGCCAGCTCACCGTCAGCAAAGGGGGCCCACGAGCAGTACTTC
TRBV6-6	TRBD2	TRBJ2-2	NA	CASSSLAGGRTGELFF	TGTGCCAGCAGTTCGTTAGCGGGGGGGCGGACCGGGGAGCTGTTTTTT
TRBV25-1	NA	TRBJ2-2	NA	CASSLQRNTGELFF	TGTGCCAGCAGTCTACAGAGGAACACCGGGGAGCTGTTTTTT
TRBV9	NA	TRBJ2-3	NA	CASSVRAIGTDTQYF	TGTGCCAGCAGCGTGCGAGCGATAGGCACAGATACGCAGTATTTT
TRBV6-5	TRBD1	TRBJ1-1	NA	CASSRPGTGNTEAFF	TGTGCCAGCAGCCGCCCCGGGACAGGGAACACTGAAGCTTTCTTT
TRBV6-2/TRBV6-3	NA	TRBJ1-2	NA	CASSYGGDGPYGYTF	TGTGCCAGCAGTTACGGGGGGGACGGCCCCTATGGCTACACCTTC
TRBV19	NA	TRBJ1-6	NA	CASSGHLSSYNSPLHF	TGTGCCAGTAGTGGACATTTGAGCTCCTATAATTCACCCCTCCACTTT
TRBV6-5	NA	TRBJ2-5	NA	CASSLRGWKGQETQYF	TGTGCCAGCAGTTTACGGGGGTGGAAGGGACAAGAGACCCAGTACTTC
TRBV7-2	TRBD2	TRBJ2-4	NA	CASSFPTSGENIQYF	TGTGCCAGCAGCTTTCCGACTAGCGGAGAAAACATTCAGTACTTC
TRBV18	NA	TRBJ2-7	NA	CASSPGDNSYEQYF	TGTGCCAGCTCACCCGGGGACAACTCCTACGAGCAGTACTTC
TRBV4-3	TRBD1	TRBJ1-2	NA	CASSQTPTGGYDGYTF	TGCGCCAGCAGCCAAACCCCCACAGGGGGCTACGATGGCTACACCTTC
TRBV6-5	NA	TRBJ2-6	NA	CASSYEGSGANVLTF	TGTGCCAGCAGTTACGAGGGATCCGGGGCCAACGTCCTGACTTTC
TRBV7-6	TRBD2	TRBJ2-3	NA	CASSSGLAGIADTQYF	TGTGCCAGCAGCTCAGGACTAGCGGGGATTGCAGATACGCAGTATTTT
TRBV6-5	NA	TRBJ1-3	NA	CASSRDTSSGNTIYF	TGTGCCAGCAGCCGGGACACAAGCTCTGGAAACACCATATATTTT
TRBV13	TRBD2	TRBJ2-1	NA	CASSAPQAGPNEQFF	TGTGCCAGCAGCGCCCCCCAAGCGGGACCGAATGAGCAGTTCTTC
TRBV6-5	TRBD2	TRBJ2-7	NA	CASSLGLAGPYEQYF	TGTGCCAGCAGCTTGGGACTAGCGGGTCCCTACGAGCAGTACTTC
TRBV27	NA	TRBJ1-1	NA	CASSLRPGGGPHPRAEAFF	TGTGCCAGCAGTCTAAGACCCGGGGGGGGGCCGCATCCTCGGGCTGAAGCTTTCTTT
TRBV2	NA	TRBJ1-1	NA	CASGIGMNTEAFF	TGTGCCAGCGGCATCGGGATGAACACTGAAGCTTTCTTT
TRBV6-5	TRBD1	TRBJ2-1	once	CASSMTGGTYKKQFF	TGTGCCAGCAGTATGACAGGGGGCACCTACAAGAAGCAGTTCTTC
TRBV3-1/TRBV3-2	NA	TRBJ2-5	NA	CASSPRVRQETQYF	TGTGCCAGCAGCCCGCGGGTCAGGCAAGAGACCCAGTACTTC
TRBV7-2	TRBD2	TRBJ2-2	NA	CASSLMGGTNTGELFF	TGTGCCAGCAGTCTCATGGGGGGGACGAACACCGGGGAGCTGTTTTTT
TRBV5-6	NA	TRBJ1-2	NA	CASSPGHPPYGYTF	TGTGCCAGCAGCCCGGGACATCCGCCCTATGGCTACACCTTC
TRBV27	TRBD1	TRBJ2-7	NA	CASREHGTGINEQYF	TGTGCCAGCAGAGAGCACGGGACAGGGATCAACGAGCAGTACTTC
TRBV24-1	NA	TRBJ1-1	NA	CATRTSGTDEAFF	TGTGCCACCAGGACAAGTGGTACAGATGAAGCTTTCTTT
TRBV2	NA	TRBJ1-4	NA	CASTLRQAVMDEKLFF	TGTGCCAGCACCCTTAGACAGGCGGTTATGGATGAAAAACTGTTTTTT
TRBV2	NA	TRBJ1-4	NA	CASTRLAEKLFF	TGTGCCAGCACCCGACTAGCTGAAAAACTGTTTTTT
TRBV7-8	NA	TRBJ1-5	NA	CASSLAPRVQPQHF	TGTGCCAGCAGCTTAGCCCCCAGGGTTCAGCCCCAGCATTTT
TRBV6-1	NA	TRBJ1-4	NA	CASSEPSPATNEKLFF	TGTGCCAGCAGTGAACCCTCCCCCGCAACTAATGAAAAACTGTTTTTT
TRBV18	NA	TRBJ1-3	NA	CASSPPGGRGNTIYF	TGTGCCAGCTCACCACCGGGAGGGCGCGGAAACACCATATATTTT
TRBV4-3	NA	TRBJ1-3	NA	CASSPMRNSGNTIYF	TGCGCCAGCAGCCCCATGAGGAATTCGGGAAACACCATATATTTT
TRBV19	NA	TRBJ1-3	few	CASSRGNSGNTIYF	TGTGCCAGTAGTAGGGGCAACTCTGGAAACACCATATATTTT
TRBV29-1	NA	TRBJ2-1	NA	CSVADPPWGGAGFYEQFF	TGCAGCGTTGCCGATCCCCCATGGGGGGGGGCGGGTTTCTATGAGCAGTTCTTC
TRBV5-5	NA	TRBJ2-7	NA	CASTLTGTYEQYF	TGTGCCAGCACCCTGACAGGAACCTACGAGCAGTACTTC
TRBV2	NA	TRBJ1-5	NA	CASRRQENQPQHF	TGTGCCAGCCGGAGACAGGAAAATCAGCCCCAGCATTTT
TRBV7-2	NA	TRBJ2-5	NA	CASSLVVFSDSQETQYF	TGTGCCAGCAGCTTAGTGGTATTTAGTGACAGCCAAGAGACCCAGTACTTC
TRBV3-1/TRBV3-2	NA	TRBJ1-5	NA	CASSQDASVNQPQHF	TGTGCCAGCAGCCAAGATGCGAGTGTAAATCAGCCCCAGCATTTT
TRBV4-3	TRBD2	TRBJ2-2	many	CASSQGTSGGASGELFF	TGCGCCAGCAGCCAAGGGACTAGCGGGGGGGCTTCCGGGGAGCTGTTTTTT
TRBV25-1	NA	TRBJ1-1	NA	CASSRQVNTEAFF	TGTGCCAGCAGTAGACAGGTCAACACTGAAGCTTTCTTT
TRBV27	NA	TRBJ1-6	NA	CASSLLEESSPLHF	TGTGCCAGCAGTTTGCTTGAGGAATCATCACCCCTCCACTTT
TRBV9	TRBD1	TRBJ2-2	NA	CASSVETGGDWRELFF	TGTGCCAGCAGCGTAGAGACAGGGGGAGATTGGCGGGAGCTGTTTTTT
TRBV19	TRBD1	TRBJ1-1	NA	CASSQGDRYTEAFF	TGTGCCAGTAGTCAGGGGGACAGGTACACTGAAGCTTTCTTT
TRBV3-1/TRBV3-2	NA	TRBJ1-6	NA	CASSHAEESYNSPLHF	TGTGCCAGCAGCCATGCCGAGGAGTCCTATAATTCACCCCTCCACTTT
TRBV7-2	NA	TRBJ2-1	NA	CASSSAGRSNEQFF	TGTGCCAGCAGCTCCGCAGGGAGGTCTAATGAGCAGTTCTTC
TRBV25-1	NA	TRBJ1-6	NA	CASSPGQPNSPLHF	TGTGCCAGCAGTCCGGGACAACCAAATTCACCCCTCCACTTT
TRBV7-2	NA	TRBJ1-1	NA	CASSLETGFWRNTEAFF	TGTGCCAGCAGCTTAGAAACAGGGTTTTGGAGGAACACTGAAGCTTTCTTT
TRBV24-1	TRBD1	TRBJ1-1	NA	CATSGGQGRGVNTEAFF	TGTGCCACCAGTGGAGGACAGGGAAGGGGGGTGAACACTGAAGCTTTCTTT
TRBV5-5	TRBD1	TRBJ2-1	NA	CASSLDQGVQFF	TGTGCCAGCAGCTTGGATCAGGGGGTGCAGTTCTTC
TRBV6-5	NA	TRBJ1-1	NA	CASSRPGENTEAFF	TGTGCCAGCAGCCGACCCGGGGAGAACACTGAAGCTTTCTTT
TRBV19	TRBD1	TRBJ1-2	few	CASSIAPGQAFGYTF	TGTGCCAGTAGTATAGCGCCGGGACAGGCATTTGGCTACACCTTC
TRBV29-1	NA	TRBJ1-1	NA	CSARADTEAFF	TGCAGCGCTAGAGCGGACACTGAAGCTTTCTTT
TRBV4-3	TRBD1	TRBJ2-3	NA	CASSQDPPGQGANTQYF	TGCGCCAGCAGCCAAGATCCCCCGGGACAGGGGGCAAATACGCAGTATTTT
TRBV7-7	TRBD2	TRBJ2-3	NA	CASSLDPPGAGGGTDTQYF	TGTGCTAGCAGCTTAGACCCCCCCGGAGCGGGGGGTGGCACAGATACGCAGTATTTT
TRBV7-9	TRBD1	TRBJ1-4	NA	CASSSYGTGQPEKLFF	TGTGCCAGCAGCTCGTATGGCACGGGACAGCCCGAAAAACTGTTTTTT
TRBV20-1	TRBD2	TRBJ2-3	NA	CSASSSSGGVADTQYF	TGCAGTGCTAGTAGCTCTAGCGGGGGGGTGGCAGATACGCAGTATTTT